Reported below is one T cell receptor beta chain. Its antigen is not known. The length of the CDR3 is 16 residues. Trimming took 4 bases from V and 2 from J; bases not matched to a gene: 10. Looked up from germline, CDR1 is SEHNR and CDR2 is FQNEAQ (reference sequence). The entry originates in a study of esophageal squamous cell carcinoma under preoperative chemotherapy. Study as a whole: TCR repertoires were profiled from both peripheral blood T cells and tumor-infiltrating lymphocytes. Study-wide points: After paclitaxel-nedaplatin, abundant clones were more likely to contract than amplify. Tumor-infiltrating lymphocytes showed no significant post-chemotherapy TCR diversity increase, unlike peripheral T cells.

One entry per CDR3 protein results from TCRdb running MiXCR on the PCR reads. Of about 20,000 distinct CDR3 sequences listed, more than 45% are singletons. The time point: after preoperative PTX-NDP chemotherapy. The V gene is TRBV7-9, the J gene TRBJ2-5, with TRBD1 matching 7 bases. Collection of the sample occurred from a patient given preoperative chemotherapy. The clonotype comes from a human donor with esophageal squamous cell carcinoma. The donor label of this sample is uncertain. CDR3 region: CASSSKGDSRQETQYF. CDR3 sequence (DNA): TGTGCCAGCAGCTCAAAGGGGGACAGTAGACAAGAGACCCAGTACTTC.